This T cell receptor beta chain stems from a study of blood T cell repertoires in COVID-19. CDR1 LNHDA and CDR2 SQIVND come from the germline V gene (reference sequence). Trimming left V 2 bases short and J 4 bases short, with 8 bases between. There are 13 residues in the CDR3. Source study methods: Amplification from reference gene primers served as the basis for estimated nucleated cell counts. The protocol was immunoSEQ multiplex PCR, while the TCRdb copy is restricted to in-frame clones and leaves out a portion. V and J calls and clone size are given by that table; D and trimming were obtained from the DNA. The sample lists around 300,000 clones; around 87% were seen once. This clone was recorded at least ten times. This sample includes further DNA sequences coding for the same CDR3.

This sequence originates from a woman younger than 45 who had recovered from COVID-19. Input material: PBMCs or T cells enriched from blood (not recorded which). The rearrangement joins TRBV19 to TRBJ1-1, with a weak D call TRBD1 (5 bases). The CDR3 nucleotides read TGTGCCAGTAGTATACAGGGATCCACTGAAGCTTTCTTT. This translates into CASSIQGSTEAFF.